Listed below are T cell receptor beta chains from one sample, sequenced in a study of T cell repertoires in cytomegalovirus infection. TCRdb ran MiXCR on the reads and lists one entry per CDR3 protein. The sample lists more than 65,000 distinct CDR3 sequences; around half were seen once. These receptors lack a known antigen. The sample in question was CD8+ T cells from cultured PBMCs, obtained from culture after CMV antigen stimulation. These receptors originate from a human donor in good health (CMV status not recorded). Some clones in this sample may be carry-over from other donors' samples. CDR3s include the opening cysteine and the closing phenylalanine or tryptophan. D genes are given only for firm matches. Size values are once, few and many counts, or a class for expanded clones, and some rows have none.

d_call j_call v_call clone_size cdr3_aa cdr3_nt
. TRBJ1-1 TRBV6-2/TRBV6-3 . CASRSPEPNTKTFF TGTGCCAGCAGATCCCCAGAACCCAACACTAAAACTTTCTTT
. TRBJ1-5 TRBV28 once CASSFARGGDQPQHF TGTGCCAGCAGTTTCGCCAGGGGAGGGGATCAGCCCCAGCATTTT
. TRBJ1-4 TRBV28 few CASSLTEKLFF TGTGCCAGCAGTTTAACGGAAAAACTGTTTTTT
. TRBJ2-5 TRBV7-4 . CASSLNQETQYF TGTGCCAGCAGCTTAAACCAAGAGACCCAGTACTTC
TRBD2 TRBJ2-2 TRBV28 . CASTLPGLAGDGELFF TGTGCCAGCACTCTCCCGGGACTAGCGGGAGACGGGGAGCTGTTTTTT
. TRBJ2-2 TRBV4-1 . CASSQDPGTGELFF TGCGCCAGCAGCCAAGATCCAGGGACCGGGGAGCTGTTTTTT
TRBD1 TRBJ2-1 TRBV7-9 . CASSLVQGSMNEQFF TGTGCCAGCAGCTTAGTACAGGGGAGTATGAATGAGCAGTTCTTC
TRBD1 TRBJ1-5 TRBV19 . CASRTGTANQPQHF TGTGCCAGTAGAACTGGGACAGCAAATCAGCCCCAGCATTTT
. TRBJ2-2 TRBV20-1 . CAPKAGLEGGVWTGELFF TGCGCACCAAAAGCGGGTCTAGAAGGAGGTGTGTGGACCGGGGAGCTGTTTTTT
. TRBJ1-5 TRBV27 . CASSSLGESNQPQHF TGTGCCAGCAGTTCGTTAGGGGAAAGCAATCAGCCCCAGCATTTT
. TRBJ2-7 TRBV7-2 many CASSSGDVYEQYF TGTGCCAGCAGCTCGGGGGACGTTTACGAGCAGTACTTC
. TRBJ2-1 TRBV7-8 few CASSSRGRPNEQFF TGTGCCAGCAGCTCCCGGGGGAGGCCCAATGAGCAGTTCTTC
TRBD1 TRBJ1-2 TRBV12-3/TRBV12-4 . CATLGQGYGYTF TGTGCCACCTTGGGACAGGGGTATGGCTACACCTTC
TRBD1 TRBJ1-6 TRBV4-1 once CASSQVTGLYNSPLHF TGCGCCAGCAGCCAAGTGACAGGGCTCTATAATTCACCCCTCCACTTT
. TRBJ2-3 TRBV6-5 few CASSYVGDWRTDTQYF TGTGCCAGCAGTTACGTAGGGGATTGGCGCACAGATACGCAGTATTTT
. TRBJ1-3 TRBV25-1 . CASSEWNGDAGNTIYF TGTGCCAGCAGTGAATGGAATGGGGACGCTGGAAACACCATATATTTT
. TRBJ1-3 TRBV2 . CASSRDTSSGNTIYF TGTGCCAGCAGCAGGGACACTTCCTCTGGAAACACCATATATTTT
. TRBJ2-1 TRBV7-6 few CASSLATGDSSYNEQFF TGTGCCAGCAGCTTAGCGACAGGCGATAGCTCCTACAATGAGCAGTTCTTC
TRBD2 TRBJ2-5 TRBV20-1 . CSARDLWRERETQYF TGCAGTGCTAGAGATCTATGGCGGGAGAGGGAGACCCAGTACTTC
TRBD1 TRBJ1-2 TRBV27 . CASSYGQGYGYTF TGTGCCAGCAGTTACGGACAGGGCTATGGCTACACCTTC
TRBD2 TRBJ2-1 TRBV14 . CASSTRTSGASYNEQFF TGTGCCAGCAGCACCCGGACTAGCGGAGCCTCCTACAATGAGCAGTTCTTC
. TRBJ1-6 TRBV28 . CASSLMLRGRKSSYNSPLHF TGTGCCAGCAGTTTAATGCTACGGGGCAGGAAGAGCTCCTATAATTCACCCCTCCACTTT
. TRBJ2-1 TRBV11-3 . CAGRTARSEQFF TGTGCCGGACGGACAGCCCGGAGTGAGCAGTTCTTC
TRBD1 TRBJ2-1 TRBV11-1 . CASSPGTVVYNEQFF TGTGCCAGCAGCCCGGGGACAGTCGTCTACAATGAGCAGTTCTTC
TRBD2 TRBJ2-5 TRBV6-5 . CASTLAGGPQETQYF TGTGCCAGCACACTAGCGGGAGGACCCCAAGAGACCCAGTACTTC
. TRBJ1-1 TRBV27 once CASSSRQGVDTEAFF TGTGCCAGCAGTTCCCGGCAGGGCGTTGACACTGAAGCTTTCTTT
. TRBJ1-5 TRBV4-1 . CASSLQASGSNQPQHF TGCGCCAGCAGCCTCCAAGCTTCGGGGAGCAATCAGCCCCAGCATTTT
TRBD2 TRBJ2-2 TRBV7-3 many CASSSGLAGVGTGELFF TGTGCCAGCAGCTCCGGACTAGCGGGAGTCGGGACCGGGGAGCTGTTTTTT
TRBD2 TRBJ2-2 TRBV7-6 few CASSLGGGGNTGELFF TGTGCCAGCAGCTTAGGAGGCGGGGGGAACACCGGGGAGCTGTTTTTT
. TRBJ2-1 TRBV7-9 . CASILHLHMSPYNEQFF TGTGCCAGCATACTTCACCTACACATGAGCCCTTACAATGAGCAGTTCTTC
. TRBJ2-5 TRBV11-2 once CASSQTGQETQYF TGTGCCAGCAGCCAGACAGGCCAAGAGACCCAGTACTTC
. TRBJ2-4 TRBV28 . CASSSSGVAKNIQYF TGTGCCAGCAGCAGCTCAGGGGTGGCCAAAAACATTCAGTACTTC
TRBD1 TRBJ1-4 TRBV20-1 . CSPKQGREELFF TGCAGTCCCAAACAGGGGAGGGAGGAACTGTTTTTT
. TRBJ2-1 TRBV3-1 . CASSQEILSGTPGYNEQFF TGTGCCAGCAGCCAAGAAATCCTTTCCGGGACTCCCGGGTACAATGAGCAGTTCTTC
. TRBJ2-5 TRBV7-3 few CASSFQAAHTRPQETQYF TGTGCCAGCAGCTTCCAGGCAGCCCATACTAGGCCCCAAGAGACCCAGTACTTC
. TRBJ2-5 TRBV6-1 . CASSEKSLRGTQYF TGTGCCAGCAGTGAAAAGTCTCTTCGAGGGACCCAGTACTTC
TRBD2 TRBJ2-1 TRBV12-3/TRBV12-4 . CASSFPAGGHNEQFF TGTGCCAGCAGTTTCCCAGCGGGAGGACACAATGAGCAGTTCTTC
TRBD1 TRBJ1-4 TRBV4-2 few CASSQVGQGNEKLFF TGTGCCAGCAGCCAAGTGGGACAGGGGAATGAAAAACTGTTTTTT
TRBD2 TRBJ2-6 TRBV12-3/TRBV12-4 few CASSRDYQIAGANVLTF TGTGCCAGCAGCCGGGACTACCAAATTGCTGGGGCCAACGTCCTGACTTTC
. TRBJ2-1 TRBV28 . CASSFGSNEQFF TGTGCCAGCAGTTTTGGGTCCAATGAGCAGTTCTTC
. TRBJ1-5 TRBV27 . CASSLKGQPQHF TGTGCCAGCAGTCTAAAGGGTCAGCCCCAGCATTTT
. TRBJ2-7 TRBV12-3/TRBV12-4 . CASSLEQGGEQYF TGTGCCAGCAGTTTAGAACAGGGCGGCGAGCAGTACTTC
. TRBJ1-2 TRBV20-1 . CSAKGYTF TGCAGTGCTAAAGGCTACACCTTC
. TRBJ1-3 TRBV11-2 . CASSSTRASGNTIYF TGTGCCAGCAGCTCCACAAGGGCCTCTGGAAACACCATATATTTT
. TRBJ2-1 TRBV7-6 few CASSPKLGNEQFF TGTGCCAGCAGCCCAAAGTTAGGCAATGAGCAGTTCTTC
TRBD1 TRBJ2-7 TRBV6-1 . CASSYRDRGFSYEQYF TGTGCCAGCAGTTACCGGGACAGGGGCTTCTCCTACGAGCAGTACTTC